Each of the 12 T cell receptor beta chains below was sequenced from the same sample in a study of blood T cell repertoires in COVID-19. The table came from immunoSEQ multiplex PCR; TCRdb's copy has only in-frame clones and leaves some out. This table has some 70,000 clones, around 87% appearing once. Sequenced input: peripheral blood. The receptors were gathered from a man in his fifties or sixties with acute or convalescent COVID-19.

This clone was picked up one time. The V gene is TRBV5-8, the J gene TRBJ2-7; D is possibly TRBD2 (6 bases). Germline CDR1 reads SGHTS; CDR2 reads YDEGEE. Trimming took 5 bases from V and 0 from J, leaving 9 bases between them. The length of the CDR3 is 13 residues. CDR3 DNA sequence: TGTGCCAGCAGTGCGGGACTCTCCTACGAGCAGTACTTC. Protein sequence: CASSAGLSYEQYF. Variable domain in full (rest from reference TRBV5-8 and TRBJ2-7): EAGVTQSPTHLIKTRGQQATLRCSPISGHTSVYWYQQALGLGLQFLLWYDEGEERNRGNFPPRFSGRQFPNYSSELNVNALELEDSALYLCASSAGLSYEQYFGPGTRLTVT.

The J gene is TRBJ1-3, the V gene TRBV3-1 (or the pseudogene TRBV3-2); D possibly corresponds to TRBD1 (6 bases). This CDR3 region has 14 residues. V lost 8 bases and J lost 0, with 11 bases in between. CDR1 LGHDT and CDR2 YNNKEL come from the germline V gene (reference sequence). The CDR3 DNA sequence: TGTGCCAGCGGTCAGGGGAACTCTGGAAACACCATATATTTT. Translated, it gives CASGQGNSGNTIYF.

The chain couples TRBV7-2 to TRBJ2-7, with TRBD1 identical over 9 bases. The CDR3 covers 13 residues. CDR1 and CDR2 from the germline V gene are SGHTA and FQGNSA. Germline trimming cut 4 bases from V and 7 bases from J; bases unmatched to any gene: 5. DNA of the CDR3: TGTGCCAGCAGCTGGGACAGGGAGGGAGAGCAGTACTTC. Protein sequence: CASSWDREGEQYF.

The chain combines TRBV11-2 with TRBJ1-2, with D possibly TRBD1 on 6 matching bases. The germline V and J ends were trimmed by 1 base and 7 bases, with 13 bases remaining between them. The CDR3 covers 14 residues. Per the germline V gene, CDR1 is SGHAT and CDR2 is FQNNGV. This CDR3 reads CASSLGGKGVGYTF. The CDR3 bases are TGTGCCAGCAGCTTAGGTGGCAAGGGGGTTGGCTACACCTTC.

This clone was seen just once. The genes are TRBV5-1 and TRBJ2-1; 11 positions agree with TRBD1. The germline V gene encodes CDR1 SGHRS and CDR2 YFSETQ. This CDR3 comprises 15 residues. V was clipped by 5 bases and J by 6 bases; unmatched bases: 7. The CDR3 region has the DNA TGCGCCAGCAGATCGGGACAGGGGGAGGTCAATGAGCAGTTCTTC. It is translated as CASRSGQGEVNEQFF.

This rearrangement joins TRBV24-1 to TRBJ1-6; D gene ambiguous. The germline V gene has CDR1 KGHDR and CDR2 SFDVKD. This CDR3 spans 15 amino acids. Trimming took off 3 bases at V and 6 bases at J, with 11 bases between the two ends. CDR3 in DNA: TGTGCCACCAGTGATCGGGAAACGGGTAATTCACCCCTCCACTTT. Protein product: CATSDRETGNSPLHF.

This clone was counted a few times. V gene TRBV5-4 combines with J gene TRBJ2-7, with no clear D. The V gene's germline CDR1 is SGHNT and CDR2 YYREEE (reference sequence). V was shortened by 2 bases and J by 1 base, with 10 bases between the two germline ends. This CDR3 is built from 14 residues. In DNA, the CDR3 is TGTGCCAGCAGCTTCGGTCTAACGTCCTACGAGCAGTACTTC. It yields the protein CASSFGLTSYEQYF.

The chain's CDR3 is CASSEPWGGEGETQYF. CDR3 nucleotide sequence: TGCGCCAGCAGTGAGCCTTGGGGGGGAGAGGGAGAGACCCAGTACTTC. The chain couples TRBV10-2 to TRBJ2-5; TRBD2 matches at 7 bases. The germline V gene has CDR1 WSHSY and CDR2 SAAADI. The CDR3 sequence is 16 residues long. Losses at the gene ends were 2 bases for V and 4 bases for J; bases not matched to a gene: 10.

This clone has a single count. The rearrangement joins TRBV29-1 to TRBJ2-1, with 7 nucleotides matching TRBD1. The CDR3 has 12 residues. Germline lookup yields CDR1 SQVTM and CDR2 ANQGSEA. Unmatched junction bases numbered 5, after V lost 7 bases and J lost 5 bases. The CDR3 here is CSAGTANNEQFF. CDR3 nucleotide sequence: TGCAGCGCCGGGACAGCTAACAATGAGCAGTTCTTC.

The rearrangement links TRBV9 to TRBJ1-2; 9 bases align to TRBD1. After removal of 0 bases from V and 10 bases from J, the junction contained 10 bases not matched to a gene. This CDR3 region has 15 residues. Germline CDR1 SGDLS, CDR2 YYNGEE. The CDR3 coding sequence is TGTGCCAGCAGCGTAGTGGACAGGGGTTTTGACGACTACACCTTC. Translated, it gives CASSVVDRGFDDYTF.

V usage is TRBV6-5 and J usage is TRBJ2-5; D is uncertain. Germline loops: CDR1 MNHEY, CDR2 SVGAGI. This CDR3 contains 13 residues. V was trimmed by 8 bases and J by 2 bases, leaving 12 bases between them. As DNA, the CDR3 is TGTGCCAGCCCTAAGCCAGGACAAGAGACCCAGTACTTC. Translating it yields CASPKPGQETQYF.

The rearrangement uses TRBV6-4 and TRBJ1-1; no clear D gene. Looked up from germline, CDR1 is MRHNA and CDR2 is SNTAGT. This CDR3 is 13 amino acids long. V was shortened by 3 bases and J by 2 bases, with 7 bases between the two germline ends. CDR3 coding DNA: TGTGCCAGCAGTGAAGGGAGAAACACTGAAGCTTTCTTT. Protein product: CASSEGRNTEAFF.